This T cell receptor beta chain was captured in a study of blood T cell repertoires in COVID-19. The method was immunoSEQ multiplex PCR; TCRdb's version includes in-frame clones alone and lacks a portion of them. Here the sample spans approximately 110,000 clones, approximately 90% being singletons. The origin of this receptor is an elderly woman with acute or convalescent COVID-19. Material: peripheral blood.

The CDR3 sequence is CASRETSGITGELFF. CDR3 bases: TGTGCCAGTAGGGAGACTAGCGGAATAACCGGGGAGCTGTTTTTT. The chain recombines TRBV19 with TRBJ2-2, with 9 bases lining up with TRBD2. Germline V gene data show CDR1 as LNHDA and CDR2 as SQIVND (reference sequence). The CDR3 consists of 15 residues. The V and J ends lost 6 bases and 5 bases, in that order; junction bases with no gene match: 7.